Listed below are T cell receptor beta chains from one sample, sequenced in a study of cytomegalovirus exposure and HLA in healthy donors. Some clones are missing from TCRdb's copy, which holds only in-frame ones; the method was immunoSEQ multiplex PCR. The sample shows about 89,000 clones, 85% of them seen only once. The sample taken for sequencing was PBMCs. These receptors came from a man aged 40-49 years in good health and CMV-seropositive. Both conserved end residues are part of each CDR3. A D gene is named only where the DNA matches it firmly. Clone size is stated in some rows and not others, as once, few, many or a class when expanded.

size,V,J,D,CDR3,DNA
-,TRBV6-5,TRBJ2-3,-,CASRLTSTDTQYF,TGTGCCAGCAGGCTTACTAGCACAGATACGCAGTATTTT
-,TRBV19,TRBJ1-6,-,CASKISGQINSPLHF,TGTGCCAGTAAAATTTCAGGACAGATAAATTCACCCCTCCACTTT
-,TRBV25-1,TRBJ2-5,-,CASSTPRAAQETQYF,TGTGCCAGCAGTACCCCCCGTGCGGCCCAAGAGACCCAGTACTTC
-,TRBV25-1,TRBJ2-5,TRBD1,CASSEQGGTSETQYF,TGTGCCAGCAGTGAACAAGGGGGCACGTCGGAGACCCAGTACTTC
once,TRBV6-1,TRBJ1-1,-,CASRQHRTVNTEAFF,TGTGCCAGCAGGCAGCACAGAACGGTGAACACTGAAGCTTTCTTT
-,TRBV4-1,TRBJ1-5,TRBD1,CASSQVGGDRGVQPQHF,TGCGCCAGCAGCCAAGTTGGAGGGGACAGGGGGGTTCAGCCCCAGCATTTT
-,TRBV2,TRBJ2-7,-,CASTSRRYEQYF,TGTGCCAGCACGTCCCGGAGGTACGAGCAGTACTTC
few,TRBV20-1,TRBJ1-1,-,CSARGGTEAFF,TGCAGTGCTAGGGGGGGAACTGAAGCTTTCTTT
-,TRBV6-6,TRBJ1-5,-,CASKLQGQTSNQPQHF,TGTGCCAGCAAGCTACAGGGCCAGACTAGCAATCAGCCCCAGCATTTT
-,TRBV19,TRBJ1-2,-,CASSMRQSYGYTF,TGTGCCAGTAGTATGCGGCAGTCCTATGGCTACACCTTC
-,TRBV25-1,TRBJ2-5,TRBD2,CASSDSAGGPVAQYF,TGTGCCAGCAGTGACTCCGCGGGGGGCCCGGTAGCCCAGTACTTC
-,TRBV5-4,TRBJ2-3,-,CASSLGQDTDTQYF,TGTGCCAGCAGCTTGGGACAGGACACAGATACGCAGTATTTT
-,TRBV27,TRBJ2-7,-,CASSDRQVGEQYF,TGTGCCAGCAGTGACCGACAGGTGGGCGAGCAGTACTTC
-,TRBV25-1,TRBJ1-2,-,CASSSAGANYGYTF,TGTGCCAGCAGTTCCGCGGGCGCTAACTATGGCTACACCTTC
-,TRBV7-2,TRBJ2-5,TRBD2,CASSIAGGRQETQYF,TGTGCCAGCAGTATAGCGGGGGGGCGTCAAGAGACCCAGTACTTC